Included here is one T cell receptor (beta chain) sequence, with context. Its specificity is not known. These data originate in a study of Tregs in tolerant kidney transplant recipients. The trim removed 6 bases at V and 3 bases at J, leaving 4 bases unmatched. The germline V gene has CDR1 MNHEY and CDR2 SVGAGI. The CDR3 runs to 15 residues. Findings of the study overall: Antigen-driven expansion was suggested because donor-specific Tregs expanded more than all Tregs in tolerant patients. Findings come from small patient numbers and require larger validation. No direct test of biological reproducibility was done here. Expanding Tregs on activated donor B cells appeared to best identify donor-specific TCRbeta clones.

Recipients received nonmyeloablative bone marrow transplants from related graft donors, with transient mixed chimerism. Assay: immunoSEQ multiplex PCR; the TCRdb copy retains only in-frame clones and omits some. The sample carries about 90,000 clones, 80% to 95% recorded once. The sample was CD4+ T cells from blood (PBMCs), taken 12 months after the transplant. This clonotype was obtained from a human patient who received a combined kidney and bone marrow transplant. Some T cells may be provided by the graft donor. The chain joins TRBV6-5 to TRBJ2-2, with TRBD1 matching 10 bases. The CDR3 loop is CASSRDRGYTGELFF. The CDR3 DNA follows: TGTGCCAGCAGCCGGGACAGGGGTTACACCGGGGAGCTGTTTTTT.